This T cell receptor beta chain was recovered during a study of graft-versus-host responses after intestinal transplantation (dated by TCRdb to 2020 to 2023). Describing the broader study: Multivisceral, liver-intestinal, or isolated intestinal transplants were received by the recipients. Anti-thymocyte globulin induction was given to all recipients, followed by maintenance tacrolimus and steroids for approximately 3 years. Bulk TCR-beta CDR3 sequencing was used to track graft-versus-host and host-versus-graft alloreactive T cell clones in the graft, circulation and bone marrow after intestinal transplantation. To identify alloreactive clones, pre-transplant mixed lymphocyte reaction products were sequenced and compared with unstimulated pre-transplant donor and recipient T cells. The cohort enrolled around 23 intestinal transplant recipients including one retransplant, and a few patients lacking pretransplant specimens were excluded. A peak of at least 4% donor T cells among recipient peripheral blood mononuclear cells was the definition used for donor T cell macrochimerism. Samples from a few later patients were sequenced in-house on an Illumina MiSeq with MiXCR processing rather than by the commercial service. What the work shows at the level of the full study, not this receptor alone: In the allografts of patients with donor T cell macrochimerism, GvH to HvG T cell clonal ratios were high. GvH clones were detected in recipient bone marrow, and some appeared earlier in ileal mucosa or blood, consistent with an intestinal mucosal origin. Early after transplant, peak levels of circulating GvH clones were found to be associated with declines in HvG clones. Conclusions were limited by the relatively low number and heterogeneity of intestinal transplant patients.

The CDR3 goes from the cysteine to the phenylalanine over 15 residues. Just the 45-base CDR3 DNA is kept, in frame starting at base 1. V loses 9 bases at its end and J loses 4 bases; junction bases beyond the gene matches: 12. Based on the germline V gene, the CDR1 and CDR2 sequences are SNHLY and FYNNEI. Library prep was done by the immunoSEQ multiplex PCR assay. For most patients, genomic DNA was isolated with the Qiagen DNeasy Blood and Tissue Kit and shipped frozen to Adaptive Biotechnologies for TCR sequencing. Adaptive Biotechnologies carried out high-throughput TCR-beta CDR3 sequencing of genomic DNA for most patients. The original methods were these. Adaptive's ImmunoSEQ software was the source of the TCR sequencing data for around 20 patients, while three other patients were processed with MiXCR and VDJtools. To correct CD4 versus CD8 sorting errors, sequences present in both subsets at a frequency ratio below 5:1 were removed. Because the origin of CDR3 nucleotide sequences shared between donor and recipient could not be assigned, those sequences were removed. To count as alloreactive, a clone needed at least 2-fold expansion over unstimulated cells and a minimum CFSE-low frequency of 0.002% (template counts) or 0.001% (read counts). A clone was considered mappable if detected in the sequenced pre-transplant spleen, lymph node, or MLR CFSE-low populations of the donor or recipient. Cumulative frequency of alloreactive clones was calculated as a percentage of all sequences weighted by copy number. The source is immuneACCESS, and TCRdb retained only in-frame sequences with V and J called. Part of the clones is not carried over; for the studies checked, unresolved V genes explain less than half of this, and the remainder is unexplained. V, J and clone size are those of that table, while D and trimming were read from the DNA. Recorded for this sample are some 88,000 clones; approximately 94% of them occurred a single time. Roughly 2% of the sample is taken by the ten largest.

On this clone itself: It lacks a known antigen. Base qualities are not recorded, but no much larger clone differs from it by a single base.

This sample's time point label indicates: cells obtained before transplantation from donor or recipient. CD3+CD4+ and CD3+CD8+ populations were FACS-sorted from unstimulated pre-transplant donor and recipient cells taken from spleen or lymph nodes. The clonotype comes from a human donor who received an intestinal transplant. The chain employs TRBV2 and TRBJ1-1; TRBD1 agrees with 9 junctional bases. The input for sequencing was unstimulated CD8+ T cells sorted from spleen or lymph node cells, taken before intestinal transplant. The DNA sequence is given as TGTGCCAGGCAGTCGGACAGGGGATCGGTCACTGAAGCTTTCTTT. This sequence encodes CARQSDRGSVTEAFF.